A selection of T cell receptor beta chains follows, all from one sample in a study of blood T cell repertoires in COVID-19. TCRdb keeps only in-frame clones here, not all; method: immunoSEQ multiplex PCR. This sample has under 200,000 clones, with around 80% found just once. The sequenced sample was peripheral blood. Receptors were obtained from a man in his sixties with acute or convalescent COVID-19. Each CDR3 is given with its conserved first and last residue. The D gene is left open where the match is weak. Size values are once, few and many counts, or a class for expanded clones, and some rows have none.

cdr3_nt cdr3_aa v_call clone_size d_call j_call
TGTGCCAGCAGGGGACAGGGGGCTGGCTACACCTTC CASRGQGAGYTF TRBV28 once TRBD1 TRBJ1-2
TGCGCCAGCAGCTTGAACAGCCTGAACTATGGCTACACCTTC CASSLNSLNYGYTF TRBV5-1 . . TRBJ1-2
TGTGCCAGCAGCACTGACAGGGCCCCTAGCACAGATACGCAGTATTTT CASSTDRAPSTDTQYF TRBV5-6 few TRBD1 TRBJ2-3
TGTGCCAGCAGCCCCGAGACCGGGGTAGCCGGGGAGCTGTTTTTT CASSPETGVAGELFF TRBV7-2 . . TRBJ2-2
TGTGCCAGCAGTCTACAGGAGAGCTCCTACAATGAGCAGTTCTTC CASSLQESSYNEQFF TRBV6-5 . . TRBJ2-1
TGTGCCAGCTCAGAAACCGTGACAGGGGGCACCACTGAAGCTTTCTTT CASSETVTGGTTEAFF TRBV18 . TRBD1 TRBJ1-1
TGTGCCAGCAGCTTAGTGGGGCGGGGGGGAGCGAGCCACGAGCAGTACTTC CASSLVGRGGASHEQYF TRBV7-8 . TRBD2 TRBJ2-7
TGCGCCAGCAGCTCCCGGGGGCAGGGGGCGTCCTTATATGGCTACACCTTC CASSSRGQGASLYGYTF TRBV5-1 . TRBD1 TRBJ1-2
TGCGCCAGCAGCCAAGCGACAGGGGGGAGCGGGGAGCTGTTTTTT CASSQATGGSGELFF TRBV4-3 . TRBD1 TRBJ2-2
TGTGCCAGCAGTTGGACAGGCGCCCGAACTGAAGCTTTCTTT CASSWTGARTEAFF TRBV6-5 . TRBD1 TRBJ1-1
TGTGCCACCAGGACAGGGATGGACACTGAAGCTTTCTTT CATRTGMDTEAFF TRBV24-1 . TRBD1 TRBJ1-1
TGTGCCAGCTCACAAACAAGCGGGGGCCTCACAGATACGCAGTATTTT CASSQTSGGLTDTQYF TRBV18 . TRBD2 TRBJ2-3
TGTGCCAGTAGATCATCAGACAGGGGGTTTTACGAGCAGTACTTC CASRSSDRGFYEQYF TRBV19 . TRBD1 TRBJ2-7
TGTGCCAGCAACACAGGTTCCGGGGAGCTGTTTTTT CASNTGSGELFF TRBV6-1 once . TRBJ2-2
TGTGCCAGCAGCGTAGTTGCAGGGGACAACTATGGCTACACCTTC CASSVVAGDNYGYTF TRBV9 . . TRBJ1-2
TGTGCCAGCAGCCGACAGGGGGCGGGCAATGAGCAGTTCTTC CASSRQGAGNEQFF TRBV11-3 . TRBD1 TRBJ2-1
TGTGCCAGCAGCCAAGGAGGTCAGCCCCAGCATTTT CASSQGGQPQHF TRBV4-2 . . TRBJ1-5
TGTGCCAGCAGCTCGGCAGGGGCTGACTTCCAGTACTTC CASSSAGADFQYF TRBV5-4 . . TRBJ2-5
TGTGCCTGGAGTGTAGAGTCAGGGGGTTACAACGAGCAGTACTTC CAWSVESGGYNEQYF TRBV30 few TRBD1 TRBJ2-7
TGTGCCAGCAGTGAAAAGGGGGCCTACGAGCAGTACTTC CASSEKGAYEQYF TRBV2 few . TRBJ2-7
TGTGCCATCAGTGCCGCGGGACAGGTCTCCACAGATACGCAGTATTTT CAISAAGQVSTDTQYF TRBV10-3 once TRBD1 TRBJ2-3
TGTGCCAGCACTCGGGATGGACAGGGTGGTTCACCCCTCCACTTT CASTRDGQGGSPLHF TRBV2 . TRBD1 TRBJ1-6
TGTGCCAGCAGCCAGGGCCTCCATGGCTACACCTTC CASSQGLHGYTF TRBV12-3/TRBV12-4 few . TRBJ1-2